Reported below is one T cell receptor (beta chain). Antigen: not known. The entry originates in a study of cytomegalovirus exposure and HLA in healthy donors. Whole-study findings and limits: The classifier reportedly diagnosed cytomegalovirus status with high sensitivity and specificity.

Amplification used 60 Vbeta primers and 13 Jbeta primers. The data were produced by immunoSEQ multiplex PCR, yet TCRdb's version contains in-frame clones alone and is incomplete. The table lists around 200,000 clones, roughly 82% of them singletons. CDR3 size: 16 residues. V was clipped by 2 bases and J by 5 bases, with 20 bases between them. In germline, CDR1 is SGDLS, CDR2 YYNGEE. The sequenced material came from PBMCs. The receptor was isolated from a woman aged 45-65 years in good health and CMV-seropositive. The V gene is TRBV9, the J gene TRBJ2-7; D not resolved. This CDR3 reads CASSVFDGIGSDEQYF. The DNA for the CDR3 is TGTGCCAGCAGCGTCTTCGACGGAATCGGGTCGGACGAGCAGTACTTC.